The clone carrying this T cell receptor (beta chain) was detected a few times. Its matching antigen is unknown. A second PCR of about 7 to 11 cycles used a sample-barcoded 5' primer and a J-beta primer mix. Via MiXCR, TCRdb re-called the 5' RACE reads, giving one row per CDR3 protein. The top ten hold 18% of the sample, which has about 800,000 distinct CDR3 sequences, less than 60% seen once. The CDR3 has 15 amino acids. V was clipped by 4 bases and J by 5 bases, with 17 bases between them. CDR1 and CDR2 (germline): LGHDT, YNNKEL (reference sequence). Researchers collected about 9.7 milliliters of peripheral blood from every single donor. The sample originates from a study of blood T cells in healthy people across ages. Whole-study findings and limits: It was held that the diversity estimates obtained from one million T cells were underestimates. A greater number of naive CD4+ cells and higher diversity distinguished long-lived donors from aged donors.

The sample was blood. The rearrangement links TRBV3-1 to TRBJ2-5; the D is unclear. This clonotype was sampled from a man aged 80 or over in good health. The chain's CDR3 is CASSPKTIGWETQYF. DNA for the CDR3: TGTGCCAGCAGCCCTAAAACTATCGGTTGGGAGACCCAGTACTTC.